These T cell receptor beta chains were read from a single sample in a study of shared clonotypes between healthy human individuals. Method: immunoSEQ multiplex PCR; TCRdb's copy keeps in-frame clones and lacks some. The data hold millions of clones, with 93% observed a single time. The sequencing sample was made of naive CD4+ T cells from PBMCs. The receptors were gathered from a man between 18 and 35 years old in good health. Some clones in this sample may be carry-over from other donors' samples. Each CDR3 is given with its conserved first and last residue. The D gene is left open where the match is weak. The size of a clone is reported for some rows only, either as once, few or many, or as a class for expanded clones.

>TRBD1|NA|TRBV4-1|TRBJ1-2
CASSQEGAGGIGGYTF
TGCGCCAGCAGCCAAGAAGGCGCAGGGGGCATTGGTGGCTACACCTTC
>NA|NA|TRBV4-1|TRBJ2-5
CASSPPGQVLETQYF
TGCGCCAGCAGCCCTCCAGGGCAGGTTCTGGAGACCCAGTACTTC
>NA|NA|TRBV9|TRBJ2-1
CASSPGTAQRDEQFF
TGTGCCAGCAGCCCCGGCACTGCACAGAGGGATGAGCAGTTCTTC
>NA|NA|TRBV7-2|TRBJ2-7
CASSLGGGLPYEQYF
TGTGCCAGCAGCTTAGGTGGGGGGTTGCCCTACGAGCAGTACTTC
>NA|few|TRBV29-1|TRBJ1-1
CSGRGSTEAFF
TGCAGCGGGAGGGGAAGTACTGAAGCTTTCTTT
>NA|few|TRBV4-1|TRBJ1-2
CASSQVDSPYGYTF
TGCGCCAGCAGCCAAGTGGACAGCCCCTATGGCTACACCTTC
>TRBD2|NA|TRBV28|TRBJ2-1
CASSGIGTSVYNEQFF
TGTGCCAGCAGTGGAATAGGGACTAGCGTATACAATGAGCAGTTCTTC
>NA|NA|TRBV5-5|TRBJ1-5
CASSYETAYSNQPQHF
TGTGCCAGCAGCTACGAGACAGCGTATAGCAATCAGCCCCAGCATTTT
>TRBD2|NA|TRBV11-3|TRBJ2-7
CASSFAGDHEQYF
TGTGCCAGCAGCTTCGCGGGGGACCACGAGCAGTACTTC
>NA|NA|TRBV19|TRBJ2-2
CASSIITHAGELFF
TGTGCCAGTAGTATTATCACCCACGCCGGGGAGCTGTTTTTT
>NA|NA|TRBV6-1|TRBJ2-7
CASAHLQGNYEQYF
TGTGCCAGCGCACACCTTCAGGGGAACTACGAGCAGTACTTC
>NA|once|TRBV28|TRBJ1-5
CASSSGTWSNQPQHF
TGTGCCAGCAGTTCTGGGACGTGGAGCAATCAGCCCCAGCATTTT
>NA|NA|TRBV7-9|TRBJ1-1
CASSLEVTRGTEAFF
TGTGCCAGCAGCTTAGAAGTCACACGGGGCACTGAAGCTTTCTTT
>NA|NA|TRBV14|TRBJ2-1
CASSQEPRSSYNEQFF
TGTGCCAGCAGCCAAGAACCTAGGAGCTCCTACAATGAGCAGTTCTTC
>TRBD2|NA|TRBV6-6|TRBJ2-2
CASSYSGLAGGELFF
TGTGCCAGCAGTTACTCGGGACTAGCGGGTGGGGAGCTGTTTTTT
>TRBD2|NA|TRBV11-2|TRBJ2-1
CASSFLAGAHNEQFF
TGTGCCAGCAGCTTTTTAGCGGGCGCTCACAATGAGCAGTTCTTC
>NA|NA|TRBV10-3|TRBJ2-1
CAIRGRAYNEQFF
TGTGCCATCAGGGGAAGGGCCTACAATGAGCAGTTCTTC
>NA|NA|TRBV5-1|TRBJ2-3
CASSRLPGLSTDTQYF
TGCGCCAGCAGCCGGTTGCCGGGACTCAGCACAGATACGCAGTATTTT
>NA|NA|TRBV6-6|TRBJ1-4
CASRRDSREKLFF
TGTGCCAGCAGACGCGACAGCCGGGAAAAACTGTTTTTT
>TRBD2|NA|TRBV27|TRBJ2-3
CASSSLWASGTDTQYF
TGTGCCAGCAGTTCGCTCTGGGCTAGCGGAACAGATACGCAGTATTTT
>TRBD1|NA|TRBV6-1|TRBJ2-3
CASSGADRASTDTQYF
TGTGCCAGCAGTGGGGCGGACAGGGCGAGCACAGATACGCAGTATTTT
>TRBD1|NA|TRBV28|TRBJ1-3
CASSLGVGQGSGNTIYF
TGTGCCAGCAGTTTAGGGGTGGGACAGGGCTCTGGAAACACCATATATTTT
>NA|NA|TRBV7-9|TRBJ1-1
CASSLRGGRSEAFF
TGTGCCAGCAGCTTAAGGGGGGGTAGATCTGAAGCTTTCTTT
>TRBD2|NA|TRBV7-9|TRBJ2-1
CASSPGTSGFMTEQFF
TGTGCCAGCAGCCCCGGGACTAGCGGGTTCATGACTGAGCAGTTCTTC
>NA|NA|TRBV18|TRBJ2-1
CASSEWTYNEQFF
TGTGCCAGCTCGGAATGGACTTACAATGAGCAGTTCTTC
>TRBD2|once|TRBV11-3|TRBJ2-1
CASSLTAGTSAGNEQFF
TGTGCCAGCAGCTTAACCGCCGGGACTAGCGCCGGGAATGAGCAGTTCTTC
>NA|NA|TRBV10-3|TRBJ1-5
CAISEGRGADQPQHF
TGTGCCATCAGTGAGGGCCGGGGCGCGGATCAGCCCCAGCATTTT
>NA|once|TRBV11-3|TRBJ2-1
CASSLASESSYNEQFF
TGTGCCAGCAGCTTAGCCAGCGAGAGCTCCTACAATGAGCAGTTCTTC